A single sample is the source of the 25 T cell receptor beta chains below, sequenced in a study of blood T cell repertoires in COVID-19. Libraries were prepared by immunoSEQ multiplex PCR; TCRdb keeps only in-frame clonotypes and omits some of them. The data contain fewer than 45,000 clones, roughly 89% of them singletons. The sequenced material came from peripheral blood. The receptors shown here come from a man aged 55 to 70 with active or convalescent COVID-19.

The chain employs TRBV5-1 and TRBJ2-1; D unresolved. This CDR3 spans 15 amino acids. The germline V gene has CDR1 SGHRS and CDR2 YFSETQ. With 0 bases removed from V and 5 bases from J, the gap between germline ends came to 12 bases. The DNA for the CDR3 is TGCGCCAGCAGCTTGGCGTCCTTCACGGACAATGAGCAGTTCTTC. This sequence encodes CASSLASFTDNEQFF.

This chain joins TRBV11-2 and TRBJ2-3, with 12 bases identical to TRBD2. The ends lost 4 bases at V and 5 bases at J; junction bases unmatched: 10. Germline-derived CDR1 and CDR2 are SGHAT and FQNNGV. The CDR3 extends over 17 amino acids. Here the CDR3 DNA reads TGTGCCAGCAGCTCAGGAGCTAGCGGGAGGGCCGGAGATACGCAGTATTTT. It yields the protein CASSSGASGRAGDTQYF.

This rearrangement joins TRBV7-2 to TRBJ2-3, with 10 positions matching TRBD2. This CDR3 comprises 17 residues. CDR1 is SGHTA and CDR2 is FQGNSA in the germline V gene. Trimming cost V 4 bases and J 8 bases; bases outside gene matches: 15. CDR3 DNA: TGTGCCAGCAGCTCCGCCGGGAAAAGCGGGAGGGCCAGTACGCAGTATTTT. It is translated as CASSSAGKSGRASTQYF.

This chain links TRBV10-3 with TRBJ1-1; 9 nucleotides align to TRBD1. The J segment lost 1 base and the V segment lost 5 bases, leaving 2 bases of the junction unmatched. Germline V gives CDR1 ENHRY, CDR2 SYGVKD. CDR3 size: 14 residues. CDR3 DNA: TGTGCCATCAGTACAGGGGGCGGGAACACTGAAGCTTTCTTT. Translating gives CAISTGGGNTEAFF.

This chain links TRBV6-2 or TRBV6-3 with TRBJ2-2; D is possibly TRBD2 (6 bases). The CDR3 consists of 14 residues. Deletions cut 5 bases from V and 7 bases from J, with 14 bases between. Germline V lookup: CDR1 MNHEY, CDR2 SVGEGT. CDR3: CASSAGLFNGELFF. As DNA, the CDR3 is TGTGCCAGCAGTGCGGGACTTTTCAACGGGGAGCTGTTTTTT.

V usage is TRBV12-3 or TRBV12-4 and J usage is TRBJ2-3; possible D gene TRBD2, 6 bases. Between the trimmed V and J ends, which lost 3 bases and 5 bases, there was a span of 9 bases. CDR3 length equals 13 residues. CDR3 amino acids: CASSLRDGDTQYF. For the CDR3, the DNA is TGTGCCAGCAGTTTGCGGGATGGAGATACGCAGTATTTT.

The rearrangement joins TRBV2 to TRBJ1-1; tentatively, D is TRBD1 (5 bases). V dropped 3 bases and J dropped 3 bases, with 11 bases sitting between them. The CDR3 is 14 amino acids. Germline V CDR1 and CDR2: SNHLY, FYNNEI. The CDR3 protein is CASSEGLRYTEAFF. CDR3 in DNA: TGTGCCAGCAGTGAGGGGCTAAGGTACACTGAAGCTTTCTTT. The full variable domain, in which reference TRBV2 and TRBJ1-1 provide the parts outside the CDR3, is EPEVTQTPSHQVTQMGQEVILRCVPISNHLYFYWYRQILGQKVEFLVSFYNNEISEKSEIFDDQFSVERPDGSNFTLKIRSTKLEDSAMYFCASSEGLRYTEAFFGQGTRLTVV.

This clone was observed a single time. The V and J genes are TRBV3-1 (or the pseudogene TRBV3-2) and TRBJ2-1; D perhaps matches TRBD2 (5 bases). V lost 4 bases and J lost 7, with 11 bases in between. CDR1 and CDR2 from the germline V gene are LGHDT and YNNKEL (reference sequence). The CDR3 has 13 amino acids. The CDR3 is CASSPGSLNEQFF. Here the CDR3 DNA reads TGTGCCAGCAGCCCTGGGAGTTTAAATGAGCAGTTCTTC.

In this sample, this clone turned up a few times. The rearrangement uses TRBV29-1 and TRBJ1-1, with a weak D call TRBD1 (6 bases). The germline gives CDR1 SQVTM, CDR2 ANQGSEA. Trimming took off 2 bases at V and 4 bases at J, with 17 bases between the two ends. The CDR3 is made up of 15 amino acids. In DNA form, the CDR3 reads TGCAGCGTTGAACGGGGGGCACAGGGATTCACTGAAGCTTTCTTT. This translates into CSVERGAQGFTEAFF. The complete variable domain, with remaining parts taken from reference TRBV29-1 and TRBJ1-1, reads SAVISQKPSRDICQRGTSLTIQCQVDSQVTMMFWYRQQPGQSLTLIATANQGSEATYESGFVIDKFPISRPNLTFSTLTVSNMSPEDSSIYLCSVERGAQGFTEAFFGQGTRLTVV.

This sequence joins TRBV2 and TRBJ2-5, with a tentative D call TRBD2 (6 bases). The CDR3 consists of 13 residues. The V gene lost 3 bases and the J gene lost 7 bases, with 12 bases spanning the gap. The V gene's germline CDR1 is SNHLY and CDR2 FYNNEI. CDR3 loop: CASSDWDGGTQYF. The DNA for the CDR3 is TGTGCCAGCAGTGATTGGGACGGGGGGACCCAGTACTTC.

The J gene is TRBJ2-6, the V gene TRBV28; D may be TRBD1 (6 bases). The CDR3 is 20 residues long. CDR1 MDHEN and CDR2 SYDVKM come from the germline V gene. The V end was cut by 2 bases, the J end by 6 bases, with 26 bases between. The CDR3 loop reads CASSLTGRKKKVVEANVLTF. CDR3 nucleotides: TGTGCCAGCAGTTTAACAGGGCGCAAAAAAAAGGTTGTGGAGGCCAACGTCCTGACTTTC.

V gene TRBV19 combines with J gene TRBJ1-1; 7 bases line up with TRBD1. The CDR3 is 13 residues long. Germline-derived CDR1 and CDR2 are LNHDA and SQIVND (reference sequence). V was pared by 5 bases and J by 7 bases, with 7 bases of the junction left unmatched. As DNA, the CDR3 is TGTGCCAGTAGTCGAACCGGGACAGATGAAGCTTTCTTT. The encoded protein is CASSRTGTDEAFF.

The chain recombines TRBV18 with TRBJ2-7; weak D call: TRBD1 (5 bases). This CDR3 spans 12 amino acids. Deletions cut 2 bases from V and 5 bases from J, with 7 bases between. The germline gives CDR1 KGHSH, CDR2 LQKENI. The CDR3 protein is CASSPRGDEQYF. CDR3 bases: TGTGCCAGCTCACCAAGGGGCGACGAGCAGTACTTC.

This clone occurred once. The conserved final phenylalanine or tryptophan is absent from the CDR3, which likely points to a read error. The DNA is omitted, as the CDR3 cannot be located on it reliably, and the CDR3 follows TCRdb's listing. CDR3 in amino acids: CSAISGGRGTY. The V and J genes are TRBV20-1 and TRBJ1-2; TRBD1 is the table's D call, not checked against the DNA. The CDR3 length equals 11 residues, ends included. Germline V gene sequence: CDR1 DFQATT, CDR2 SNEGSKA (reference sequence).

The chain carries TRBV6-2 or TRBV6-3 and TRBJ1-1; D is unclear. This CDR3 is 18 amino acids long. Germline assignment: CDR1 MNHEY and CDR2 SVGEGT. Trimming cost V 4 bases and J 3 bases, with 24 bases left between them. The CDR3 spells CASSSIPDLVHDDTEAFF. CDR3 sequence (DNA): TGTGCCAGCAGTTCAATTCCTGACCTAGTACATGATGACACTGAAGCTTTCTTT.

In this sample, this clone turned up a few times. This chain joins TRBV2 and TRBJ2-7, with D perhaps matching TRBD2 (5 bases). The CDR3 covers 12 residues. Deletions cut 8 bases from V and 3 bases from J, with 11 bases between. Germline V CDR1 and CDR2: SNHLY, FYNNEI. CDR3 loop: CASRAELYEQYF. The CDR3 bases are TGTGCCAGCCGAGCGGAGCTCTACGAGCAGTACTTC.

The rearrangement uses TRBV7-3 and TRBJ1-2, with D hard to call. CDR1 and CDR2 (germline): SGHTA, FQGTGA. V lost 0 bases to trimming and J lost 8 bases, with 10 bases between them. CDR3 size: 13 residues. In DNA, the CDR3 is TGTGCCAGCAGCTTAACCCCGGAGGGCGGCTACACCTTC. Encoded protein: CASSLTPEGGYTF.

The chain joins TRBV7-8 to TRBJ2-3, with 9 bases fitting TRBD1. Germline lookup yields CDR1 SGHVS and CDR2 FQNEAQ. The CDR3 covers 16 residues. J was trimmed by 3 bases and V by 1 base; bases with no gene match: 5. CDR3 region: CASSLVGQGRTDTQYF. The CDR3 bases are TGTGCCAGCAGCTTAGTGGGACAGGGAAGGACAGATACGCAGTATTTT.

The rearrangement joins TRBV5-4 to TRBJ2-1, with 8 bases that match TRBD1. This CDR3 spans 14 amino acids. V dropped 4 bases and J dropped 4; count of bases not matched to a gene: 4. Germline V gene sequence: CDR1 SGHNT, CDR2 YYREEE (reference sequence). The CDR3 protein is CASSPGQGYNEQFF. The DNA of the CDR3 is TGTGCCAGCAGCCCTGGACAGGGATACAATGAGCAGTTCTTC.

This clone was found a few times. The rearrangement links TRBV9 to TRBJ2-7; 7 bases match TRBD2. This CDR3 comprises 12 residues. The V gene end was trimmed by 3 bases and the J gene end by 6 bases; junction bases not matched to a gene: 3. Germline loops: CDR1 SGDLS, CDR2 YYNGEE. In nucleotides, the CDR3 is TGTGCCAGCAGCGGGCCGGGGGGCGAGCAGTACTTC. This sequence encodes CASSGPGGEQYF.

The genes are TRBV6-4 and TRBJ2-2, with D possibly being TRBD2 (6 bases). Germline assignment: CDR1 MRHNA and CDR2 SNTAGT. Trimming removed 2 bases from V and 7 bases from J, with 11 bases in between. The CDR3 runs 14 residues. In nucleotides, the CDR3 is TGTGCCAGCAGTGACAGGGGAGGTGGCGGGGAGCTGTTTTTT. Its protein is CASSDRGGGGELFF.

V usage is TRBV4-2 and J usage is TRBJ1-3; D remains unclear. From germline, CDR1 is LGHNA and CDR2 YNFKEQ. The CDR3 is made up of 12 amino acids. Trimming removed 4 bases from V and 9 bases from J, with 10 bases in between. The chain's CDR3 is CASSLLEGTIYF. The CDR3 DNA reads TGTGCCAGCAGCCTCCTAGAGGGCACCATATATTTT.

The chain has TRBV19 and TRBJ2-2; perhaps TRBD2 as D (6 bases). Trimming shortened V by 7 bases and J by 7 bases, and 16 bases separated the two germline ends. Germline V lookup: CDR1 LNHDA, CDR2 SQIVND (reference sequence). The CDR3 sequence is 14 residues long. For the CDR3, the DNA is TGTGCCAGTACGCACGGGAGCGGTAACGGGGAGCTGTTTTTT. This gives the protein CASTHGSGNGELFF.

J is TRBJ2-5 and V is TRBV6-4; D perhaps matches TRBD2 (5 bases). CDR1 MRHNA and CDR2 SNTAGT come from the germline V gene. The CDR3 totals 12 residues. Trimming shortened V by 5 bases and J by 4 bases, and 8 bases separated the two germline ends. The CDR3 DNA sequence: TGTGCCAGCAGTAGAAGCGGAGAGACCCAGTACTTC. It encodes CASSRSGETQYF.

The chain is built from TRBV13 and TRBJ2-7; the D gene is possibly TRBD2 (5 bases). Germline assignment: CDR1 PRHDT and CDR2 FYEKMQ (reference sequence). The ends were cut back, 2 bases at V and 3 bases at J, with 14 bases in the middle. This CDR3 region has 15 residues. The CDR3 spells CASSLTSGLNYEQYF. CDR3 in DNA: TGTGCCAGCAGCTTAACCAGCGGTCTAAACTACGAGCAGTACTTC.